The entry below describes one T cell receptor (beta chain). This sample was taken from a study of OX40 agonist ivuxolimab in advanced cancers. The germline V gene encodes CDR1 MDHEN and CDR2 SYDVKM. Trimming removed 7 bases from V and 1 base from J, with 16 bases in between. This CDR3 comprises 15 residues. Systemic immunosuppression or a history of autoimmune disease excluded patients. Samples of blood were obtained at baseline, on cycle 4 day 1, and on cycle 7 day 1. Generated by immunoSEQ multiplex PCR, the TCRdb table keeps only in-frame clones and is missing some. The sample gives around 72,000 clones, around 91% of which show up once; 0.94% is in the top ten.

This chain joins TRBV28 and TRBJ1-1; D unresolved. The sample was CD4+ or CD8+ T cells sorted from blood, taken in a trial of the OX40 agonist ivuxolimab. The clonotype was recovered from an adult with an advanced solid tumor such as melanoma, head and neck, liver or kidney cancer. As DNA, the CDR3 is TGTGCCAGCAACCCTTTCAGGACTCAGAACACTGAAGCTTTCTTT. It yields the protein CASNPFRTQNTEAFF.